This T cell receptor beta chain derives from a study of glioma-infiltrating T cells after dendritic cell vaccination. The CDR3 is 15 amino acids. V was clipped by 4 bases and J by 6 bases, with 18 bases between them. CDR1 is SGHTS and CDR2 is YDEGEE in the germline V gene. Time point denoted: after dendritic cell vaccination, including at tumor progression/relapse. Data came from immunoSEQ multiplex PCR; TCRdb stores just in-frame clones and leaves some out. The data show about 87,000 clones, around 86% seen once. This sequence was found in a human donor with glioblastoma. The chain joins TRBV5-8 to TRBJ2-3; perhaps TRBD1 as D (6 bases). Sequenced here: blood, sampled after dendritic cell vaccination. The CDR3 is CASSPGYRDADTQYF. Here the CDR3 DNA reads TGTGCCAGCAGCCCGGGGTACAGGGATGCGGATACGCAGTATTTT. Full variable domain (outside the CDR3, taken from reference TRBV5-8 and TRBJ2-3): EAGVTQSPTHLIKTRGQQATLRCSPISGHTSVYWYQQALGLGLQFLLWYDEGEERNRGNFPPRFSGRQFPNYSSELNVNALELEDSALYLCASSPGYRDADTQYFGPGTRLTVL.